Shown below are 2 T cell receptor beta chains from a single sample sequenced in a study of blood T cell repertoires in COVID-19. This table comes from immunoSEQ multiplex PCR, and its TCRdb copy is limited to in-frame clones, with some not included. The data hold about 55,000 clones, with roughly 85% observed a single time. Input material: peripheral blood. These receptors were taken from a human donor in a cohort sampled during active COVID-19.

This clone was detected a few times. The chain links TRBV6-2 or TRBV6-3 to TRBJ2-7; 8 bases are a match to TRBD2. The trim removed 6 bases at V and 2 bases at J, leaving 9 bases unmatched. Germline values: CDR1 MNHEY, CDR2 SVGEGT. The CDR3 loop spans 15 amino acids. The CDR3 reads CASSRGGRLAYEQYF. The CDR3 coding sequence is TGTGCCAGCAGCCGCGGGGGGCGACTAGCCTACGAGCAGTACTTC.

The genes are TRBV5-8 and TRBJ1-1; D is possibly TRBD1 (5 bases). Germline CDR1 is SGHTS and CDR2 is YDEGEE. Trimming took 3 bases from V and 7 from J, leaving 16 bases between them. This CDR3 contains 14 residues. The CDR3 bases are TGTGCCAGCAGCTACCTCCTAGGACAAGGTGAAGCTTTCTTT. Its protein is CASSYLLGQGEAFF.